These 13 T cell receptor beta chains share one sample of origin, sequenced in a study of cytomegalovirus exposure and HLA in healthy donors. Profiling relied on immunoSEQ multiplex PCR, and the TCRdb table lists in-frame clones only, not all of them. The table lists under 250,000 clones, around 86% of them singletons. Sample: PBMCs. All receptors come from a woman aged 18-30 years in good health and CMV-seropositive.

The genes are TRBV30 and TRBJ1-1, with D possibly TRBD1 on 5 matching bases. There are 18 residues in the CDR3. The germline gives CDR1 GTSNPN, CDR2 SVGIG (reference sequence). Trimming took off 3 bases at V and 5 bases at J, with 28 bases between the two ends. The CDR3 protein is CAWRGYEEQGLWKTEAFF. For the CDR3, the DNA is TGTGCCTGGAGGGGTTATGAGGAGCAGGGTTTGTGGAAGACTGAAGCTTTCTTT.

The rearrangement joins TRBV6-5 to TRBJ2-2; 11 nucleotides align to TRBD1. Germline V gives CDR1 MNHEY, CDR2 SVGAGI. There are 15 residues in the CDR3. The V and J ends lost 2 bases and 5 bases, in that order; junction bases with no gene match: 1. CDR3 nucleotide sequence: TGTGCCAGCAGTTACGGGACAGGGGGGACCGGGGAGCTGTTTTTT. It yields the protein CASSYGTGGTGELFF.

This CDR3 is CASFKNTEAFF. In DNA, the CDR3 is TGTGCCAGCTTCAAGAACACTGAAGCTTTCTTT. The rearrangement uses TRBV28 and TRBJ1-1; unclear D gene. CDR3 length: 11 amino acids. Germline V gene sequence: CDR1 MDHEN, CDR2 SYDVKM. V was shortened by 8 bases and J by 1 base, with 5 bases between the two germline ends.

The V call is TRBV27, the J call TRBJ2-3; 10 nucleotides match TRBD2. V lost 5 bases to trimming and J lost 2 bases; unmatched junction nucleotides: 4. The CDR3 is 15 residues long. CDR1 is MNHEY and CDR2 is SMNVEV in the germline V gene (reference sequence). In nucleotides, the CDR3 is TGTGCCAGCAGTCAACTAGCGGGACTCACAGATACGCAGTATTTT. Encoded protein: CASSQLAGLTDTQYF.

The genes are TRBV7-9 and TRBJ2-1, with TRBD2 matching 7 bases. With V trimmed by 6 bases and J by 7 bases, 15 bases remained unmatched. CDR1 is SEHNR, CDR2 FQNEAQ, per germline (reference sequence). The length of the CDR3 is 16 residues. CDR3 residues: CASRGFRKRERNEQFF. CDR3 coding DNA: TGTGCCAGCAGAGGTTTTAGGAAGCGGGAAAGGAATGAGCAGTTCTTC.

J is TRBJ2-5 and V is TRBV5-4, with TRBD2 identical over 7 bases. Trimming at V came to 3 bases and at J to 0 bases, leaving 5 bases not matched to a gene. Germline-derived CDR1 and CDR2 are SGHNT and YYREEE (reference sequence). The CDR3 contains 15 residues. The CDR3 sequence is CASSSAGRYQETQYF. In nucleotides, the CDR3 is TGTGCCAGCAGCTCCGCCGGGAGGTACCAAGAGACCCAGTACTTC. Full variable domain (outside the CDR3, taken from reference TRBV5-4 and TRBJ2-5): ETGVTQSPTHLIKTRGQQVTLRCSSQSGHNTVSWYQQALGQGPQFIFQYYREEENGRGNFPPRFSGLQFPNYSSELNVNALELDDSALYLCASSSAGRYQETQYFGPGTRLLVL.

CDR3 sequence (DNA): TGTGCCAGTAGTATTAATCGGGGCTATGGCTACACCTTC. Protein product: CASSINRGYGYTF. The rearrangement links TRBV19 to TRBJ1-2, with no clear D. Trimming left V 3 bases short and J 4 bases short, with 9 bases between. The CDR3 length is 13 residues. Germline V gene data show CDR1 as LNHDA and CDR2 as SQIVND (reference sequence).

The chain employs TRBV28 and TRBJ2-5; TRBD2 agrees at 9 bases. V lost 6 bases to trimming and J lost 7 bases; unmatched junction nucleotides: 18. The CDR3 length is 17 residues. The germline V gene has CDR1 MDHEN and CDR2 SYDVKM. DNA of the CDR3: TGTGCCAGCAGCTCCCCCAGGGCGGGAGGGCCCCTAGCGACCCAGTACTTC. It translates to CASSSPRAGGPLATQYF.

J is TRBJ2-5 and V is TRBV15; TRBD2 matches at 8 bases. In germline, CDR1 is LNHNV, CDR2 YYDKDF (reference sequence). The length of the CDR3 is 17 residues. The ends lost 0 bases at V and 4 bases at J; junction bases unmatched: 10. The CDR3 coding sequence is TGTGCCACCAGCAGAGAAGGGGGTAGCGGGATCGGAGAGACCCAGTACTTC. It codes for CATSREGGSGIGETQYF.

The chain couples TRBV6-6 to TRBJ1-5; TRBD1 agrees at 7 bases. The germline gives CDR1 MNHNY, CDR2 SVGAGI (reference sequence). The CDR3 contains 16 residues. V shed 4 bases and J 1 base; nucleotides not matched to a gene: 7. CDR3 bases: TGTGCCAGCAGTTCCGGCAGGGGGAACAGCAATCAGCCCCAGCATTTT. Its protein is CASSSGRGNSNQPQHF.

This clone was counted only a few times. The chain employs TRBV11-3 and TRBJ2-1, with D tentatively TRBD2 (6 bases). Germline loops: CDR1 SGHNT, CDR2 YENEEA. The V end was cut by 5 bases, the J end by 12 bases, with 23 bases between. The CDR3 sequence is 15 residues long. CDR3 sequence (DNA): TGTGCCAGCAGCCCGGGAGCGGGCAGAGCCGGGGCGCAGTTCTTC. Translating it yields CASSPGAGRAGAQFF.

The V and J genes are TRBV20-1 and TRBJ2-4; 7 positions agree with TRBD2. Germline V lookup: CDR1 DFQATT, CDR2 SNEGSKA (reference sequence). This CDR3 region has 11 residues. V lost 6 bases to trimming and J lost 8 bases; unmatched junction nucleotides: 4. The CDR3 reads CSATSGDIQYF. Here the CDR3 DNA reads TGCAGTGCCACGAGCGGGGACATTCAGTACTTC.

The chain is built from TRBV27 and TRBJ2-3; 15 nucleotides align to TRBD2. Germline loops: CDR1 MNHEY, CDR2 SMNVEV (reference sequence). J lost 4 bases, V lost 5 bases, and 10 bases had no gene match. The CDR3 runs 18 residues. CDR3 DNA: TGTGCCAGCAGTCCAGGACTAGCGGGAGGGCCTAAGTCAGATACGCAGTATTTT. This gives the protein CASSPGLAGGPKSDTQYF.